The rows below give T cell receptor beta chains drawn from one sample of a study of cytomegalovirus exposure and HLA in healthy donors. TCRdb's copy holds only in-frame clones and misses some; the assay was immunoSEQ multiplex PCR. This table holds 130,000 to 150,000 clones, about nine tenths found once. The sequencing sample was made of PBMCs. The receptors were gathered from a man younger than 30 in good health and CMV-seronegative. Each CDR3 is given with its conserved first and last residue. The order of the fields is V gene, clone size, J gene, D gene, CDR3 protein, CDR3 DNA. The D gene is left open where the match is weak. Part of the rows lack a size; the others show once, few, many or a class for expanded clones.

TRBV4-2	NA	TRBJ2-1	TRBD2	CASSNWQRGGTRGNEQFF	TGTGCCAGCAGCAATTGGCAGCGGGGGGGCACTCGAGGCAATGAGCAGTTCTTC
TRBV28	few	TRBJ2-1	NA	CASKPPGYNEQFF	TGTGCCAGCAAACCACCCGGTTACAATGAGCAGTTCTTC
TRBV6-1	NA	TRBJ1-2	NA	CASSEGRGGDGYTF	TGTGCCAGCAGTGAAGGACGGGGGGGCGATGGCTACACCTTC
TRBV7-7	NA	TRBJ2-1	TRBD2	CASSVTSGGLAEQFF	TGTGCCAGCAGCGTGACTAGCGGTGGTCTCGCTGAGCAGTTCTTC
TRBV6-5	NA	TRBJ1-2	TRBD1	CASSYSQGAYGYTF	TGTGCCAGCAGTTACTCACAGGGGGCCTATGGCTACACCTTC
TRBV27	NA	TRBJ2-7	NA	CASRKQVGSYEQYF	TGTGCCAGCAGGAAACAGGTTGGCTCCTACGAGCAGTACTTC
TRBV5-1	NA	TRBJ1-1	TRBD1	CASSLVPLGQGYIGTEAFF	TGCGCCAGCAGCTTGGTACCGTTGGGACAGGGATATATTGGCACTGAAGCTTTCTTT
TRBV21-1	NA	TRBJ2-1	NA	CASSKGPQNEQFF	TGTGCCAGCAGCAAAGGCCCTCAGAATGAGCAGTTCTTC
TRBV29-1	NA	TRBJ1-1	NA	CSVFTAPQTLNTEAFF	TGCAGCGTTTTTACAGCCCCACAGACCTTGAACACTGAAGCTTTCTTT
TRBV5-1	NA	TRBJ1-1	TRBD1	CASSFGQGNTEAFF	TGCGCCAGCAGCTTCGGACAGGGGAACACTGAAGCTTTCTTT
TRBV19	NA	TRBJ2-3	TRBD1	CASSIYTGGTDTQYF	TGTGCCAGTAGTATCTATACAGGGGGCACAGATACGCAGTATTTT
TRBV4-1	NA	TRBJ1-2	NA	CASSQQGSNYGYTF	TGCGCCAGCAGCCAACAGGGTTCTAACTATGGCTACACCTTC
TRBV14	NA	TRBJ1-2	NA	CASSPTRQNGYTF	TGTGCCAGCAGCCCGACCCGACAGAATGGCTACACCTTC
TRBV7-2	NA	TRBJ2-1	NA	CASSLALADEQFF	TGTGCCAGCAGCTTAGCTCTAGCAGATGAGCAGTTCTTC
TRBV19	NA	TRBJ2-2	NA	CASSKRTASNTGELFF	TGTGCCAGTAGTAAGAGGACAGCAAGCAACACCGGGGAGCTGTTTTTT
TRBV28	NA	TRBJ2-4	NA	CASSQHETLRGGDIQYF	TGTGCCAGCAGTCAACACGAGACCTTAAGGGGTGGGGACATTCAGTACTTC
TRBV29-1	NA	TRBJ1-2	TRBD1	CSVDGRGQGTANYGYTF	TGCAGCGTTGATGGTCGGGGACAGGGCACGGCTAACTATGGCTACACCTTC
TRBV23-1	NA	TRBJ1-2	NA	CASSGQEVWYGYTF	TGCGCCAGCAGTGGGCAGGAAGTATGGTATGGCTACACCTTC
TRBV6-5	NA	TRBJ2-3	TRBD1	CASSYKGQTDTQYF	TGTGCCAGCAGTTATAAGGGACAGACAGATACGCAGTATTTT
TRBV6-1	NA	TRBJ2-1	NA	CASSDGLQSNEQFF	TGTGCCAGCAGTGACGGACTCCAGTCCAATGAGCAGTTCTTC